These T cell receptor beta chains were read from a single sample in a study of blood T cell repertoires in COVID-19. The protocol was immunoSEQ multiplex PCR, while the TCRdb copy is restricted to in-frame clones and leaves out a portion. The sample yields tens of thousands of clones, over 75% seen once. The sample comprised peripheral blood. These receptors were taken from a woman older than 75 with acute or convalescent COVID-19. Both conserved end residues are part of each CDR3. D genes are given only for firm matches. Clone size, where shown, is once, few, many, or a class for clones that have expanded.

>TRBD2|TRBV18|TRBJ2-5|.
CASSPRGGETQYF
TGTGCCAGCTCACCACGGGGGGGAGAGACCCAGTACTTC
>TRBD1|TRBV30|TRBJ1-1|.
CAWSTGQGALYTEAFF
TGTGCCTGGAGTACGGGACAGGGGGCTTTATACACTGAAGCTTTCTTT
>.|TRBV19|TRBJ2-6|once
CASSISGTNVLTF
TGTGCCAGTAGTATATCAGGGACCAACGTCCTGACTTTC
>.|TRBV3-1/TRBV3-2|TRBJ1-1|.
CASSQDTGRVAFF
TGTGCCAGCAGCCAAGATACAGGTCGGGTGGCTTTCTTT
>TRBD1|TRBV2|TRBJ1-1|.
CASNLITGGTEAFF
TGTGCCAGCAACCTTATTACAGGGGGCACTGAAGCTTTCTTT
>TRBD1|TRBV5-4|TRBJ1-2|.
CASSFPGGRLNYGYTF
TGTGCCAGCAGCTTTCCAGGGGGGAGGCTAAACTATGGCTACACCTTC
>TRBD1|TRBV7-9|TRBJ2-3|.
CASSPGQGGQDTQYF
TGTGCCAGCAGCCCCGGACAGGGGGGACAAGATACGCAGTATTTT
>TRBD1|TRBV11-2|TRBJ1-2|.
CASSFGTGSNYGYTF
TGTGCCAGCAGCTTTGGGACAGGATCTAACTATGGCTACACCTTC
>.|TRBV7-2|TRBJ2-5|.
CASSSLYQETQYF
TGTGCCAGCAGCTCTCTGTACCAAGAGACCCAGTACTTC
>TRBD1|TRBV11-2|TRBJ1-2|.
CASSLEGQGNYGYTF
TGTGCCAGCAGCTTAGAGGGACAGGGAAACTATGGCTACACCTTC
>.|TRBV30|TRBJ2-2|.
CAWTPWPANTGELFF
TGTGCCTGGACCCCCTGGCCAGCGAACACCGGGGAGCTGTTTTTT